This T cell receptor beta chain was sequenced in a study of blood T cell repertoires in COVID-19. Overall study context: PBMCs, B-cell-depleted T cells, or T cells provided the cDNA or gDNA that made up the material.

The CDR3 extends over 17 amino acids. Per the germline V gene, CDR1 is LNHDA and CDR2 is SQIVND (reference sequence). Unmatched junction bases numbered 8, after V lost 1 base and J lost 4 bases. In the authors' workflow: Quantification of nucleated cells was approximated via reference gene primer amplification. Assay used: immunoSEQ multiplex PCR; TCRdb lists only in-frame clones, some missing. That table is the source of V, J and clone size, and D and trimming were worked out from the DNA. This table has about 160,000 clones, approximately 82% appearing once. V gene TRBV19 combines with J gene TRBJ2-1, with 9 bases that match TRBD2. Sequences were obtained from peripheral blood. This clonotype originated in a woman aged 80 or older with acute or convalescent COVID-19. The CDR3 DNA is TGTGCCAGTAGTATAGCCCTTAGCGGGAGAGGTTACAATGAGCAGTTCTTC. This gives the protein CASSIALSGRGYNEQFF.